The 20 T cell receptor beta chains below all came from one sample that was sequenced in a study of T cell responses to AZD1222 COVID-19 vaccine. Sequencing used immunoSEQ multiplex PCR; TCRdb keeps in-frame clones, though not all of them. This sample has about 140,000 clones, with more than 80% found just once. Sequenced here: peripheral blood, sampled on day 0 of AZD1222 vaccination. The receptors shown here come from an adult in good health.

The rearrangement joins TRBV12-3 or TRBV12-4 to TRBJ1-2, with D possibly TRBD1 on 5 matching bases. Trimming pared 5 bases from V and 5 bases from J, leaving 12 bases between. This CDR3 contains 13 residues. For the CDR3, the DNA is TGTGCCAGCAGTCCGGGACGGGGATATGGCTACACCTTC. It yields the protein CASSPGRGYGYTF.

The chain uses TRBV11-2 and TRBJ2-7; 9 bases match TRBD2. From germline, CDR1 is SGHAT and CDR2 FQNNGV. CDR3 length equals 14 residues. The junction had 7 bases not matched to a gene; V was cut back by 6 bases and J by 4 bases. Here the CDR3 DNA reads TGTGCCAGCAGACCCCTAGCGGGATCGTACGAGCAGTACTTC. It codes for CASRPLAGSYEQYF.

This clone has more than one count but fewer than ten. This chain joins TRBV27 and TRBJ1-5; D gene ambiguous. The V gene lost 1 base and the J gene lost 5 bases, with 9 bases spanning the gap. Germline V CDR1 and CDR2: MNHEY, SMNVEV (reference sequence). CDR3 size: 14 residues. The CDR3 DNA reads as TGTGCCAGCAGTTTATGGTTCGGGGATCAGCCCCAGCATTTT. It codes for CASSLWFGDQPQHF.

J is TRBJ1-5 and V is TRBV2; 10 positions agree with TRBD1. Germline CDR1 SNHLY, CDR2 FYNNEI. The CDR3 covers 20 residues. The junction had 17 bases not matched to a gene; V was cut back by 6 bases and J by 0 bases. CDR3 coding DNA: TGTGCCAGCAGCGTCCTGGAGGGACAGGGGTTAGCGTATAGCAATCAGCCCCAGCATTTT. Translation: CASSVLEGQGLAYSNQPQHF.

This chain joins TRBV7-9 and TRBJ2-3, with 14 bases fitting TRBD2. J lost 4 bases, V lost 5 bases, and 8 bases had no gene match. The CDR3 length is 17 residues. Germline CDR1 reads SEHNR; CDR2 reads FQNEAQ (reference sequence). The CDR3 loop is CASSAPGTSGSPDTQYF. CDR3 in DNA: TGTGCCAGCAGCGCCCCCGGGACTAGCGGGAGTCCAGATACGCAGTATTTT. Complete variable domain (other parts from reference TRBV7-9 and TRBJ2-3): DTGVSQNPRHKITKRGQNVTFRCDPISEHNRLYWYRQTLGQGPEFLTYFQNEAQLEKSRLLSDRFSAERPKGSFSTLEIQRTEQGDSAMYLCASSAPGTSGSPDTQYFGPGTRLTVL.

This rearrangement joins TRBV6-2 or TRBV6-3 to TRBJ1-1, with D unclear. This CDR3 comprises 15 residues. Germline CDR1 is MNHEY and CDR2 is SVGEGT. V lost 4 bases and J lost 11, with 23 bases in between. The CDR3 loop reads CASSSPPGVSVKAFF. The CDR3 bases are TGTGCCAGCAGTTCCCCCCCTGGGGTGTCCGTGAAGGCTTTCTTT.

This clone occurred once. The chain is built from TRBV19 and TRBJ2-3; 7 bases are a match to TRBD2. Germline loops: CDR1 LNHDA, CDR2 SQIVND (reference sequence). The CDR3 is made up of 14 amino acids. Trimming cost V 5 bases and J 3 bases; bases outside gene matches: 5. CDR3 loop: CASSWGGGTDTQYF. The DNA for the CDR3 is TGTGCCAGTAGTTGGGGGGGTGGGACAGATACGCAGTATTTT. Drawing the rest from reference TRBV19 and TRBJ2-3, the complete variable domain is DGGITQSPKYLFRKEGQNVTLSCEQNLNHDAMYWYRQDPGQGLRLIYYSQIVNDFQKGDIAEGYSVSREKKESFPLTVTSAQKNPTAFYLCASSWGGGTDTQYFGPGTRLTVL.

This chain uses TRBV2 with TRBJ2-7; 11 bases are a match to TRBD2. CDR3 size: 16 residues. Per the germline V gene, CDR1 is SNHLY and CDR2 is FYNNEI. Trimming cost V 6 bases and J 3 bases; bases outside gene matches: 10. The CDR3 spells CASRPETSGIFYEQYF. The CDR3 nucleotides read TGTGCCAGCAGGCCAGAGACTAGCGGGATTTTCTACGAGCAGTACTTC.

The chain carries TRBV5-1 and TRBJ2-3, with a weak D call TRBD2 (7 bases). The CDR3 is 15 residues long. The V end was cut by 2 bases, the J end by 4 bases, with 14 bases between. Germline CDR1 and CDR2: SGHRS and YFSETQ. As DNA, the CDR3 is TGCGCCAGCAGCTTAGCGGGACAAGGCGCAGATACGCAGTATTTT. Its protein is CASSLAGQGADTQYF.

This clone was seen only a few times. The rearrangement joins TRBV18 to TRBJ1-1; D might be TRBD1 (5 bases). Trimming took off 3 bases at V and 1 base at J, with 12 bases between the two ends. Per the germline V gene, CDR1 is KGHSH and CDR2 is LQKENI. This CDR3 comprises 15 residues. The CDR3 DNA is TGTGCCAGCTCACCCGGGACCGATTCGAACACTGAAGCTTTCTTT. This sequence encodes CASSPGTDSNTEAFF.

The rearrangement uses TRBV5-1 and TRBJ2-5, with 8 bases fitting TRBD2. The CDR3 covers 15 residues. Germline-derived CDR1 and CDR2 are SGHRS and YFSETQ. V lost 4 bases, J lost 3 bases, and 8 bases stayed unmatched. The CDR3 reads CASSGALAAKETQYF. The CDR3 coding sequence is TGCGCCAGCAGCGGGGCACTAGCGGCCAAAGAGACCCAGTACTTC.

V usage is TRBV5-1 and J usage is TRBJ1-1, with 7 bases lining up with TRBD1. Germline trimming cut 3 bases from V and 0 bases from J; bases unmatched to any gene: 5. Germline V lookup: CDR1 SGHRS, CDR2 YFSETQ. The CDR3 consists of 15 residues. CDR3 in amino acids: CASSSGQRMNTEAFF. CDR3 bases: TGCGCCAGCAGCTCGGGACAGCGAATGAACACTGAAGCTTTCTTT.

The J gene is TRBJ2-7, the V gene TRBV9; TRBD2 might be the D (6 bases). This CDR3 contains 14 residues. V lost 3 bases, J lost 1 base, and 11 bases lay in between. Germline V gene lookup returns CDR1 SGDLS and CDR2 YYNGEE. This CDR3 is CASSAPGDSYEQYF. DNA of the CDR3: TGTGCCAGCAGCGCCCCGGGGGATTCCTACGAGCAGTACTTC.

The DNA of the CDR3 is TGTGCCAGCAGCCTCTCTAAGACTAGCGGGAGCCCTGAGCAGTTCTTC. Amino acids: CASSLSKTSGSPEQFF. The genes are TRBV7-9 and TRBJ2-1, with 12 bases lining up with TRBD2. The CDR3 spans 16 residues. V lost 5 bases and J lost 9; bases outside the gene matches: 11. From germline, CDR1 is SEHNR and CDR2 FQNEAQ (reference sequence).

V gene TRBV20-1 combines with J gene TRBJ1-2; D is uncertain. V lost 3 bases and J 2 bases, leaving 7 bases between the germline ends. The CDR3 runs to 12 residues. CDR1 and CDR2 from the germline V gene are DFQATT and SNEGSKA (reference sequence). CDR3 sequence: CSASPENYGYTF. DNA of the CDR3: TGCAGTGCTAGTCCGGAGAACTATGGCTACACCTTC.

This clone showed up just a few times. This chain connects TRBV7-8 to TRBJ2-3, with D perhaps being TRBD1 or TRBD2 (5 bases each). The V and J ends lost 2 bases and 2 bases respectively, with 11 bases between them. This CDR3 region has 15 residues. Germline assignment: CDR1 SGHVS and CDR2 FQNEAQ. The DNA for the CDR3 is TGTGCCAGCAGCTTAAGGGGCGGGTCCACAGATACGCAGTATTTT. Translating it yields CASSLRGGSTDTQYF.

There are many counts of this clone. The chain uses TRBV27 and TRBJ2-2, with D perhaps matching TRBD1 (5 bases). V was clipped by 6 bases and J by 4 bases, with 18 bases between them. The CDR3 has 16 amino acids. Germline CDR1 is MNHEY and CDR2 is SMNVEV (reference sequence). The CDR3 sequence is CASRRVTATSTGELFF. The CDR3 bases are TGTGCCAGCAGAAGGGTGACAGCAACGAGCACCGGGGAGCTGTTTTTT.

V and J are TRBV15 and TRBJ2-1, with D hard to call. The V and J ends lost 6 bases and 4 bases respectively, with 13 bases between them. The CDR3 length is 14 residues. The germline gives CDR1 LNHNV, CDR2 YYDKDF (reference sequence). Here the CDR3 reads CATSQSYLYNEQFF. The CDR3 DNA is TGTGCCACCAGTCAGTCGTACCTTTACAATGAGCAGTTCTTC.

The genes are TRBV6-5 and TRBJ2-2, with 9 nucleotides matching TRBD1. The CDR3 contains 15 residues. Per the germline V gene, CDR1 is MNHEY and CDR2 is SVGAGI. The trim removed 5 bases at V and 4 bases at J, leaving 5 bases unmatched. The CDR3 sequence is CASSNRGRTTGELFF. The CDR3 DNA is TGTGCCAGCAGTAACAGGGGGCGGACCACCGGGGAGCTGTTTTTT.

The genes are TRBV7-9 and TRBJ1-1; D is ambiguous. The V and J ends lost 5 bases and 4 bases respectively, with 11 bases between them. Germline V gives CDR1 SEHNR, CDR2 FQNEAQ (reference sequence). There are 13 residues in the CDR3. The CDR3 is CASSPLVSTEAFF. The CDR3 nucleotides are TGTGCCAGCAGCCCGCTTGTGAGCACTGAAGCTTTCTTT.